These 11 T cell receptor beta chains were sequenced from one sample in a study of cytomegalovirus exposure and HLA in healthy donors. Assay: immunoSEQ multiplex PCR; the TCRdb copy retains only in-frame clones and omits some. The sample yields approximately 280,000 clones, 88% seen once. The sample taken for sequencing was PBMCs. These receptors came from a woman aged 18 to 35 in good health and CMV-seronegative.

The CDR3 DNA is TGTGCCAGCAGTCCCTCGGGGTTCGGGGGATTCTTC. Protein: CASSPSGFGGFF. V usage is TRBV6-5 and J usage is TRBJ2-1, with D perhaps matching TRBD2 (6 bases). The CDR3 spans 12 residues. Germline V lookup: CDR1 MNHEY, CDR2 SVGAGI. Trimming cost V 5 bases and J 16 bases, with 18 bases left between them.

This clone was seen only a few times. The chain has TRBV28 and TRBJ1-2; 8 bases line up with TRBD1. Germline CDR1 MDHEN, CDR2 SYDVKM. Trimming took 5 bases from V and 2 from J; bases not matched to a gene: 7. CDR3 length: 15 amino acids. The CDR3 spells CASSPYRGLNYGYTF. CDR3 coding DNA: TGTGCCAGCAGTCCCTACAGGGGGTTGAACTATGGCTACACCTTC.

The chain carries TRBV6-1 and TRBJ2-5; no reliable D call. Trimming took off 10 bases at V and 2 bases at J, with 11 bases between the two ends. The germline V gene encodes CDR1 MNHNS and CDR2 SASEGT. The CDR3 runs 12 residues. Written as DNA, the CDR3 is TGTGCCACCCAGATGTTTCAAGAGACCCAGTACTTC. Translated, it gives CATQMFQETQYF.

The chain carries TRBV10-3 and TRBJ2-7; 12 bases are a match to TRBD1. Trimming at V came to 4 bases and at J to 5 bases, leaving 6 bases not matched to a gene. Germline CDR1 is ENHRY and CDR2 is SYGVKD. The CDR3 is 15 amino acids. CDR3 in DNA: TGTGCCATCAGTGGGGACAGGGGGCCAATCGACGAGCAGTACTTC. Translated, it gives CAISGDRGPIDEQYF.

The chain couples TRBV30 to TRBJ2-3; 12 bases align to TRBD2. The CDR3 has 16 amino acids. J gave up 6 bases and V 0 bases, and 7 bases lay outside the gene matches. CDR1 and CDR2 from the germline V gene are GTSNPN and SVGIG (reference sequence). The CDR3 here is CAWSVPGLAGPDTQYF. In DNA, the CDR3 is TGTGCCTGGAGTGTACCGGGACTAGCGGGCCCGGATACGCAGTATTTT.

This chain connects TRBV11-2 to TRBJ2-1; 10 bases match TRBD1. The germline V gene encodes CDR1 SGHAT and CDR2 FQNNGV. This CDR3 is built from 16 residues. Trimming cost V 2 bases and J 4 bases; bases outside gene matches: 5. This CDR3 is CASSLSGDRGYNEQFF. The DNA of the CDR3 is TGTGCCAGCAGCTTATCCGGGGACAGGGGATACAATGAGCAGTTCTTC.

J is TRBJ2-7 and V is TRBV15; possibly TRBD1 for D (5 bases). The CDR3 is 15 amino acids. Trimming took off 6 bases at V and 4 bases at J, with 19 bases between the two ends. Per germline, CDR1 LNHNV and CDR2 YYDKDF (reference sequence). The CDR3 protein is CATSIDRSLPYEQYF. CDR3 nucleotides: TGTGCCACCAGTATAGACAGATCCCTTCCATACGAGCAGTACTTC.

The V call is TRBV7-8, the J call TRBJ1-5; D might be TRBD1 (5 bases). The CDR3 sequence is 15 residues long. CDR1 and CDR2 (germline): SGHVS, FQNEAQ. Trimming left V 5 bases short and J 2 bases short, with 13 bases between. This chain's CDR3 is CASSLRGTGNQPQHF. The CDR3 DNA reads TGTGCCAGCAGCCTAAGGGGTACTGGCAATCAGCCCCAGCATTTT.

A note on this clone: Other DNA sequences in the same sample also yield this CDR3. The chain carries TRBV7-3 and TRBJ1-1; possibly TRBD1 for D (5 bases). Germline lookup yields CDR1 SGHTA and CDR2 FQGTGA. This CDR3 has 13 amino acids. V was shortened by 3 bases and J by 1 base, with 6 bases between the two germline ends. The CDR3 nucleotides are TGTGCCAGCAGCTTGACAGCGAACACTGAAGCTTTCTTT. As protein: CASSLTANTEAFF.

The chain recombines TRBV9 with TRBJ2-3; tentative D call: TRBD2 (5 bases). This CDR3 spans 16 amino acids. V was clipped by 0 bases and J by 0 bases, with 11 bases between them. The germline V gene encodes CDR1 SGDLS and CDR2 YYNGEE. The CDR3 loop is CASSVEGLSSTDTQYF. In nucleotides, the CDR3 is TGTGCCAGCAGCGTAGAAGGACTCTCTAGCACAGATACGCAGTATTTT. Based on the CDR3 plus reference TRBV9 and TRBJ2-3, the full variable domain is DSGVTQTPKHLITATGQRVTLRCSPRSGDLSVYWYQQSLDQGLQFLIQYYNGEERAKGNILERFSAQQFPDLHSELNLSSLELGDSALYFCASSVEGLSSTDTQYFGPGTRLTVL.

The V and J genes are TRBV30 and TRBJ1-2, with 9 positions matching TRBD1. CDR3 length: 16 amino acids. V shed 5 bases, J shed 5 bases, and the junction held 15 bases outside the gene matches. Germline-derived CDR1 and CDR2 are GTSNPN and SVGIG (reference sequence). CDR3 sequence reads: CAWDQVGTGNVYGYTF. The CDR3 nucleotides are TGTGCCTGGGACCAAGTGGGGACAGGGAATGTTTATGGCTACACCTTC.